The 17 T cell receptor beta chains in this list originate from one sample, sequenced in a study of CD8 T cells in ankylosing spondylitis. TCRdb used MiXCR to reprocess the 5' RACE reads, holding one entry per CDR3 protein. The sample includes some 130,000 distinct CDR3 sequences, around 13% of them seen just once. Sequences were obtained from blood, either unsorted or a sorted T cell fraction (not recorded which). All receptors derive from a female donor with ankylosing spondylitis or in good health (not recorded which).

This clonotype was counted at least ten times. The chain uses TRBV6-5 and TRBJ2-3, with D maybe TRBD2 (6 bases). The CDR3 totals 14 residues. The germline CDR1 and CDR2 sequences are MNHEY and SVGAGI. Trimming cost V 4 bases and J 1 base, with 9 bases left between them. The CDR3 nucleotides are TGTGCCAGCAGTTGGAGGGGACGCACAGATACGCAGTATTTT. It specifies CASSWRGRTDTQYF.

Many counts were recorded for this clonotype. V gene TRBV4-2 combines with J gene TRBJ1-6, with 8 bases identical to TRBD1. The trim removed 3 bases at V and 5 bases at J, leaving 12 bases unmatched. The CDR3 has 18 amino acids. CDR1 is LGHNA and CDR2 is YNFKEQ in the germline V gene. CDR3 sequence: CASSQTGELWPHNSPLHF. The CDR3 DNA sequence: TGTGCCAGCAGCCAGACAGGGGAATTATGGCCACATAATTCACCCCTCCACTTT.

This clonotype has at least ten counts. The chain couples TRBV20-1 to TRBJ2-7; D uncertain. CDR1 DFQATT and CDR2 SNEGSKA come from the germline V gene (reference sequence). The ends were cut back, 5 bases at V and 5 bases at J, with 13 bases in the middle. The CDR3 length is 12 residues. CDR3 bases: TGCAGTGCTCAGAAACATTCCAACGAGCAGTACTTC. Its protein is CSAQKHSNEQYF.

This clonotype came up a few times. In nucleotides, the CDR3 is TGTGCCAGCAGCCCACTCGAAGTCATTTATACGCAGTATTTT. Protein sequence: CASSPLEVIYTQYF. J is TRBJ2-3 and V is TRBV7-8; D gene ambiguous. In germline, CDR1 is SGHVS, CDR2 FQNEAQ. Trimming removed 5 bases from V and 7 bases from J, with 16 bases in between. This CDR3 is built from 14 residues.

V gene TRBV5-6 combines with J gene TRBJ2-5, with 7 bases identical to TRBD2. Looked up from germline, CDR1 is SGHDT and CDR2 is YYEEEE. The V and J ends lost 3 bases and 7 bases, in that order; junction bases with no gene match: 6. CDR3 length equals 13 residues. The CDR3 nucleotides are TGTGCCAGCAGCTCGGACTGGGGGGGGACCCAGTACTTC. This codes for CASSSDWGGTQYF.

The CDR3 DNA sequence: TGCAGTGCTAGAAATACAGGCACTGAAGCTTTCTTT. This codes for CSARNTGTEAFF. The chain uses TRBV20-1 and TRBJ1-1; TRBD1 is a possible D gene (5 bases). CDR3 size: 12 residues. V dropped 2 bases and J dropped 4 bases, with 8 bases sitting between them. The germline V gene has CDR1 DFQATT and CDR2 SNEGSKA (reference sequence).

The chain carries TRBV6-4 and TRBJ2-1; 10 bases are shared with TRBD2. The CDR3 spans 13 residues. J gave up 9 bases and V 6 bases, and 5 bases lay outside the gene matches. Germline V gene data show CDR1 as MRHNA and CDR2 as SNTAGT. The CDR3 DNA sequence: TGTGCCAGCAGGAGTAGCGGGGGGAGTGAGCAGTTCTTC. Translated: CASRSSGGSEQFF.

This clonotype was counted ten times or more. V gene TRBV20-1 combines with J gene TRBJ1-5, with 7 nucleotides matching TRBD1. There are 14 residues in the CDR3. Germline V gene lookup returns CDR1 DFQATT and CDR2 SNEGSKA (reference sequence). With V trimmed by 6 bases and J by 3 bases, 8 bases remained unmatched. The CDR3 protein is CSAIDRANNQPQHF. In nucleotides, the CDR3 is TGCAGTGCCATTGACAGGGCGAACAATCAGCCCCAGCATTTT.

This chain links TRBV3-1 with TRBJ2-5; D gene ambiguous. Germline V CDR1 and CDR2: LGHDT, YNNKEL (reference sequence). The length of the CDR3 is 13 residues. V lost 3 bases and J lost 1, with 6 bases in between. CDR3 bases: TGTGCCAGCAGCCATGTAATCCAAGAGACCCAGTACTTC. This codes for CASSHVIQETQYF.

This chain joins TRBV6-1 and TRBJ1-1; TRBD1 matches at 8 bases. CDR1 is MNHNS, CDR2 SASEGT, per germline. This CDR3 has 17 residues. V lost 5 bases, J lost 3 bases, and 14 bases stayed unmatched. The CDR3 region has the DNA TGTGCCAGCAGTCGCGGGACAGGACCCCGGGTGGACACTGAAGCTTTCTTT. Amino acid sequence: CASSRGTGPRVDTEAFF.

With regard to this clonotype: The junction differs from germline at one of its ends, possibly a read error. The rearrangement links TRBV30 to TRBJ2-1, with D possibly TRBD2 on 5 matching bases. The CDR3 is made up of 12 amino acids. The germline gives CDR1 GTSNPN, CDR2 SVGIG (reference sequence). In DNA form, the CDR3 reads TGTGCCTGGGGCCCCTCGGGGAATGGGCAGTTCTTC. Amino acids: CAWGPSGNGQFF.

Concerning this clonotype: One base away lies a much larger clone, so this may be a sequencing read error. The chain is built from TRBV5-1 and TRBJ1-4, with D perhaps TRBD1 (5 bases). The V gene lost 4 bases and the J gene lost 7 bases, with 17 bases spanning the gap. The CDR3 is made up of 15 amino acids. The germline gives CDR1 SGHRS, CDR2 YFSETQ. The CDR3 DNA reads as TGCGCCAGCAGCCTTACGGGAGGGGATGGTGAAAAACTGTTTTTT. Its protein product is CASSLTGGDGEKLFF.

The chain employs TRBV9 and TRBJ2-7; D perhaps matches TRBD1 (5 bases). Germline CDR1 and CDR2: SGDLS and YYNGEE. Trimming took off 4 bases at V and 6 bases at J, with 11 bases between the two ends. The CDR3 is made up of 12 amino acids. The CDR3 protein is CASSLTGGEQYF. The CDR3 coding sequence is TGTGCCAGCAGCCTAACAGGCGGCGAGCAGTACTTC.

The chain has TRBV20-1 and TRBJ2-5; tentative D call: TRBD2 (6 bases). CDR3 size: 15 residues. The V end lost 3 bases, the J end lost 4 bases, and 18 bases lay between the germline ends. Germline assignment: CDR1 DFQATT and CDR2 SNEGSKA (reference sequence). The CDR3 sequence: CSARRGVAGRETQYF. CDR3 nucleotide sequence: TGCAGTGCTAGGAGAGGAGTGGCCGGGAGAGAGACCCAGTACTTC.

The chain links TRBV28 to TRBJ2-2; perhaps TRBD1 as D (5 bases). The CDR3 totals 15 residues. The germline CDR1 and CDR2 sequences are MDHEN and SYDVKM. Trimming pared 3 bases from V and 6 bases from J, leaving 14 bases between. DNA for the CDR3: TGTGCCAGCAGTTTGTTAGGGGTTCGTCCCGGGGAGCTGTTTTTT. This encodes CASSLLGVRPGELFF.

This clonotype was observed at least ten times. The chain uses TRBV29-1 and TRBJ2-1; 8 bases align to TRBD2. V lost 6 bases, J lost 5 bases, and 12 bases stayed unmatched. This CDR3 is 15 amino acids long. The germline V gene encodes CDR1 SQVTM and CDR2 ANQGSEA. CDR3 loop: CSVRRLPGGNNEQFF. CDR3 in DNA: TGCAGCGTCCGCAGATTGCCGGGAGGGAACAATGAGCAGTTCTTC.

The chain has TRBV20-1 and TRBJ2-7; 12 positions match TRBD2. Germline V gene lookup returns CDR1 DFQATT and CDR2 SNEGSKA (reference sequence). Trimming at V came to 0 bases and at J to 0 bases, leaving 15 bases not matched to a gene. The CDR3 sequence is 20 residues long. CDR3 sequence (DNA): TGCAGTGCTAGAGACGAGACAAAACCGGGACTAGCGGGCTTCTCCTACGAGCAGTACTTC. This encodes CSARDETKPGLAGFSYEQYF.